The rows below give T cell receptor beta chains drawn from one sample of a study of cytomegalovirus exposure and HLA in healthy donors. Only in-frame clones appear in the TCRdb table, and some are missing; sequencing was by immunoSEQ multiplex PCR. The sample has about 70,000 clones, 94% seen once. Sequencing was performed on PBMCs. These receptors originate from a man younger than 35 in good health and CMV-seropositive. Each CDR3 is given with its conserved first and last residue. The order of the fields is CDR3 DNA, CDR3 protein, clone size, D gene, J gene, V gene. The D gene is left open where the match is weak. Clone sizes are given selectively: once, few, many, or a class where the clone is expanded.

cdr3_nt: TGTGCCAGCAGTGAAGGGTCAGGGAGGGTAAGAGATACGCAGTATTTT
cdr3_aa: CASSEGSGRVRDTQYF
clone_size: once
d_call: TRBD2
j_call: TRBJ2-3
v_call: TRBV2

cdr3_nt: TGTGCCAGCAGCCCCGGAGCGGGAACCCACAATGAGCAGTTCTTC
cdr3_aa: CASSPGAGTHNEQFF
clone_size: once
d_call: TRBD2
j_call: TRBJ2-1
v_call: TRBV11-2

cdr3_nt: TGTGCCATCAGTGCCTTACTAGCGGGAATATACGAGCAGTACTTC
cdr3_aa: CAISALLAGIYEQYF
clone_size: -
d_call: TRBD2
j_call: TRBJ2-7
v_call: TRBV10-3

cdr3_nt: TGCGCCAGCAGCCAAGATCGTCCGGGAGGGGCCCACTACGAGCAGTACTTC
cdr3_aa: CASSQDRPGGAHYEQYF
clone_size: -
d_call: TRBD2
j_call: TRBJ2-7
v_call: TRBV4-1

cdr3_nt: TGTGCCAGCAGTCAGAGGGGGCCAGATACGCAGTATTTT
cdr3_aa: CASSQRGPDTQYF
clone_size: -
d_call: TRBD1
j_call: TRBJ2-3
v_call: TRBV28

cdr3_nt: TGCGCCAGCAGGGGACAGACTAACAATGAGCAGTTCTTC
cdr3_aa: CASRGQTNNEQFF
clone_size: -
d_call: TRBD1
j_call: TRBJ2-1
v_call: TRBV5-1

cdr3_nt: TGTGCCAGTAGTATATCACTAGGATCCAGTTATGGCTACACCTTC
cdr3_aa: CASSISLGSSYGYTF
clone_size: -
d_call: -
j_call: TRBJ1-2
v_call: TRBV19

cdr3_nt: TGTGCCAGCAGTTCCCCAGGAATCCTCTCCTACGAGCAGTACTTC
cdr3_aa: CASSSPGILSYEQYF
clone_size: -
d_call: -
j_call: TRBJ2-7
v_call: TRBV28

cdr3_nt: TGTGCCACCAGCGCCCAAGGGGGGGGGTTCTACGAGCAGTACTTC
cdr3_aa: CATSAQGGGFYEQYF
clone_size: -
d_call: -
j_call: TRBJ2-7
v_call: TRBV15

cdr3_nt: TGTGCCAGCAGGACGGGACAGGGACACTTTTCAAATGAGCAGTTCTTC
cdr3_aa: CASRTGQGHFSNEQFF
clone_size: -
d_call: TRBD1
j_call: TRBJ2-1
v_call: TRBV27

cdr3_nt: TGTGCCAGCCAAAGGCCGGGACTAGTGAACACCGGGGAGCTGTTTTTT
cdr3_aa: CASQRPGLVNTGELFF
clone_size: -
d_call: TRBD2
j_call: TRBJ2-2
v_call: TRBV27

cdr3_nt: TGTGCCAGCAGCTTTCGCGGGACAGGGGACGCGCCGAGAACTGAAGCTTTCTTT
cdr3_aa: CASSFRGTGDAPRTEAFF
clone_size: -
d_call: TRBD1
j_call: TRBJ1-1
v_call: TRBV7-8

cdr3_nt: TGTGCCAGTAGTCTTCGCGCTGTTGAATGGTTCACCACAGATACGCAGTATTTT
cdr3_aa: CASSLRAVEWFTTDTQYF
clone_size: -
d_call: -
j_call: TRBJ2-3
v_call: TRBV19

cdr3_nt: TGTGCCAGCAGCGACGGGTACGGGACAGGGATCAATCAGCCCCAGCATTTT
cdr3_aa: CASSDGYGTGINQPQHF
clone_size: -
d_call: TRBD1
j_call: TRBJ1-5
v_call: TRBV2

cdr3_nt: TGTGCCAGCAGTCTCGGGCAAAGTACGAGCGGGAGAACGTACTTC
cdr3_aa: CASSLGQSTSGRTYF
clone_size: -
d_call: TRBD2
j_call: TRBJ2-7
v_call: TRBV27

cdr3_nt: TGTGCCAGTAGTAAGGGCCTCGGACTAGCGGCCTCCTACGAGCAGTACTTC
cdr3_aa: CASSKGLGLAASYEQYF
clone_size: -
d_call: TRBD2
j_call: TRBJ2-7
v_call: TRBV19

cdr3_nt: TGTGCCAGCAGTTTCGGCAGGCCAGATACGCAGTATTTT
cdr3_aa: CASSFGRPDTQYF
clone_size: -
d_call: -
j_call: TRBJ2-3
v_call: TRBV28

cdr3_nt: TGTGCCAGCAGTGAATCATCCGGGGTGGAAGGCTACACCTTC
cdr3_aa: CASSESSGVEGYTF
clone_size: -
d_call: -
j_call: TRBJ1-2
v_call: TRBV6-1

cdr3_nt: TGCAGCATTGGGGGGACAGGGGGTTATGAGCAGTACTTC
cdr3_aa: CSIGGTGGYEQYF
clone_size: -
d_call: TRBD1
j_call: TRBJ2-7
v_call: TRBV29-1

cdr3_nt: TGTGCCAGCAGTTACTCGACAGGTCAGCCCCAGCATTTT
cdr3_aa: CASSYSTGQPQHF
clone_size: -
d_call: -
j_call: TRBJ1-5
v_call: TRBV6-5

cdr3_nt: TGTGCCAGTAGCCCACGGTTGAACACTGAAGCTTTCTTT
cdr3_aa: CASSPRLNTEAFF
clone_size: once
d_call: -
j_call: TRBJ1-1
v_call: TRBV19

cdr3_nt: TGTGCCAGTAGTGGACTACAGGGGTCCTCTGGGGCCAACGTCCTGACTTTC
cdr3_aa: CASSGLQGSSGANVLTF
clone_size: once
d_call: -
j_call: TRBJ2-6
v_call: TRBV19

cdr3_nt: TGTGCCAGCTCACCAGGACAGGGGGGCTCCTACAATGAGCAGTTCTTC
cdr3_aa: CASSPGQGGSYNEQFF
clone_size: -
d_call: TRBD1
j_call: TRBJ2-1
v_call: TRBV18

cdr3_nt: TGTGCCAGCAAAGGGGGCTCGGGGTATCAGCCCCAGCATTTT
cdr3_aa: CASKGGSGYQPQHF
clone_size: once
d_call: TRBD1
j_call: TRBJ1-5
v_call: TRBV28

cdr3_nt: TGTGCCAGCTCACCGGACGGGAGCTCTGGAAACACCATATATTTT
cdr3_aa: CASSPDGSSGNTIYF
clone_size: -
d_call: -
j_call: TRBJ1-3
v_call: TRBV18

cdr3_nt: TGCGCCAGCAGTCAAGAAGATGGGACAGGGGGCACTAATGAAAAACTGTTTTTT
cdr3_aa: CASSQEDGTGGTNEKLFF
clone_size: once
d_call: TRBD1
j_call: TRBJ1-4
v_call: TRBV23-1

cdr3_nt: TGTGCCAGCAGTCTCCCGGGTGACTCTGGAAACACCATATATTTT
cdr3_aa: CASSLPGDSGNTIYF
clone_size: -
d_call: -
j_call: TRBJ1-3
v_call: TRBV28

cdr3_nt: TGTGCCAGCAGTGATTTGTCAGGTCATACGCAGTATTTT
cdr3_aa: CASSDLSGHTQYF
clone_size: -
d_call: -
j_call: TRBJ2-3
v_call: TRBV6-4

cdr3_nt: TGTGCCAGCAGCTTGCGGACAGGGACCTACGAGCAGTACTTC
cdr3_aa: CASSLRTGTYEQYF
clone_size: -
d_call: TRBD1
j_call: TRBJ2-7
v_call: TRBV5-5

cdr3_nt: TGTGCCAGCAGCTTAACCAGGGAAGAGACCCAGTACTTC
cdr3_aa: CASSLTREETQYF
clone_size: -
d_call: -
j_call: TRBJ2-5
v_call: TRBV7-3

cdr3_nt: TGCGCCAGCAGCTTGGTGCCCGGGGGGAACACTGAAGCTTTCTTT
cdr3_aa: CASSLVPGGNTEAFF
clone_size: -
d_call: -
j_call: TRBJ1-1
v_call: TRBV5-1

cdr3_nt: TGTGCCAGCAGCCCCACTAGCGGAGGTGCATACGAGCAGTACTTC
cdr3_aa: CASSPTSGGAYEQYF
clone_size: -
d_call: TRBD2
j_call: TRBJ2-7
v_call: TRBV9

cdr3_nt: TGTGCCAGCTCACCCCCAGGGGGCAAGGGCGGTGAAAAACTGTTTTTT
cdr3_aa: CASSPPGGKGGEKLFF
clone_size: -
d_call: TRBD1
j_call: TRBJ1-4
v_call: TRBV18

cdr3_nt: TGTGCCAGCAGCCCCGACAGTTCTAGTCAGCCCCAGCATTTT
cdr3_aa: CASSPDSSSQPQHF
clone_size: -
d_call: -
j_call: TRBJ1-5
v_call: TRBV28

cdr3_nt: TGTGCCAGCAGTTTATTGGGGACAAGAACTGAAGCTTTCTTT
cdr3_aa: CASSLLGTRTEAFF
clone_size: -
d_call: -
j_call: TRBJ1-1
v_call: TRBV28

cdr3_nt: TGTGCCAGCAGCGTCCTAGCGACCTCCTACAATGAGCAGTTCTTC
cdr3_aa: CASSVLATSYNEQFF
clone_size: once
d_call: -
j_call: TRBJ2-1
v_call: TRBV9

cdr3_nt: TGTGCCAGCAGCGTAGAGGGGGGGAGCTCCTACAATGAGCAGTTCTTC
cdr3_aa: CASSVEGGSSYNEQFF
clone_size: -
d_call: -
j_call: TRBJ2-1
v_call: TRBV9

cdr3_nt: TGTGCCAGCAGCTATGGGACTAGCGGGAAAGAGACCCAGTACTTC
cdr3_aa: CASSYGTSGKETQYF
clone_size: -
d_call: TRBD2
j_call: TRBJ2-5
v_call: TRBV6-5

cdr3_nt: TGTGCCAGCAGCGAGACAGGTGCAACTAATGAAAAACTGTTTTTT
cdr3_aa: CASSETGATNEKLFF
clone_size: once
d_call: -
j_call: TRBJ1-4
v_call: TRBV9

cdr3_nt: TGTGCCAGCAGCGGACTGTCCTATGGCTACACCTTC
cdr3_aa: CASSGLSYGYTF
clone_size: -
d_call: -
j_call: TRBJ1-2
v_call: TRBV9

cdr3_nt: TGTGCCAGCAGCTCCGCGGCGCATGTCGCCGGGGAGCTGTTTTTT
cdr3_aa: CASSSAAHVAGELFF
clone_size: -
d_call: -
j_call: TRBJ2-2
v_call: TRBV7-9

cdr3_nt: TGCGCCAGCAGCTTGTGGGGAGATGGCTACACCTTC
cdr3_aa: CASSLWGDGYTF
clone_size: -
d_call: -
j_call: TRBJ1-2
v_call: TRBV5-1

cdr3_nt: TGTGCCAGCACCGAACAGGGGGCTGGGGAGACCCAGTACTTC
cdr3_aa: CASTEQGAGETQYF
clone_size: -
d_call: TRBD1
j_call: TRBJ2-5
v_call: TRBV28

cdr3_nt: TGTGCCAGTAGTAAACGGACAGGGGGTGCCACGGAGACCCAGTACTTC
cdr3_aa: CASSKRTGGATETQYF
clone_size: -
d_call: TRBD1
j_call: TRBJ2-5
v_call: TRBV19

cdr3_nt: TGTGCCAGCAGTGAACGGCTAGCGGGAGACAATGAGCAGTTCTTC
cdr3_aa: CASSERLAGDNEQFF
clone_size: -
d_call: TRBD2
j_call: TRBJ2-1
v_call: TRBV2

cdr3_nt: TGCGCCAGCAGCACCGGACAGGGGGCGAACTATGGCTACACCTTC
cdr3_aa: CASSTGQGANYGYTF
clone_size: -
d_call: TRBD1
j_call: TRBJ1-2
v_call: TRBV5-1

cdr3_nt: TGTGCCAGCAGTCGGCCCCTGAAGGGGTACACTGAAGCTTTCTTT
cdr3_aa: CASSRPLKGYTEAFF
clone_size: -
d_call: -
j_call: TRBJ1-1
v_call: TRBV5-4

cdr3_nt: TGTGCCAGCAGTTTCGACAGGGGAGACACAGATACGCAGTATTTT
cdr3_aa: CASSFDRGDTDTQYF
clone_size: -
d_call: TRBD1
j_call: TRBJ2-3
v_call: TRBV28

cdr3_nt: TGTGCCAGCAGCAAAGGTTGCCGGTTTGGACTAGCGGGAGCTATCAATGAGCAGTTCTTC
cdr3_aa: CASSKGCRFGLAGAINEQFF
clone_size: -
d_call: -
j_call: TRBJ2-1
v_call: TRBV21-1

cdr3_nt: TGCGCCAGCAGCCAGGTTAGCAATTTGGGTCCAGATACGCAGTATTTT
cdr3_aa: CASSQVSNLGPDTQYF
clone_size: -
d_call: -
j_call: TRBJ2-3
v_call: TRBV4-1